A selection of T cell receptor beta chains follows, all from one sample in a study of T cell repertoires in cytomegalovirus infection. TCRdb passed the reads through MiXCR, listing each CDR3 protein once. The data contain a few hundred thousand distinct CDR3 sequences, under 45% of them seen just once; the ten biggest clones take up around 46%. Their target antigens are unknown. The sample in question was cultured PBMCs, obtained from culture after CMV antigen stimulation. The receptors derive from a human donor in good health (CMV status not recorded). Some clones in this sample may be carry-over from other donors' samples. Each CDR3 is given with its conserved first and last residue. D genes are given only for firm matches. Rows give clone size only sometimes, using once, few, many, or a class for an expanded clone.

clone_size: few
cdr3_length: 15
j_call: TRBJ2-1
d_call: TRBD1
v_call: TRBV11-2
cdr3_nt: TGTGCCAGCAGTTCCGGACAGGGCACCTACAATGAGCAGTTCTTC
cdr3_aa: CASSSGQGTYNEQFF

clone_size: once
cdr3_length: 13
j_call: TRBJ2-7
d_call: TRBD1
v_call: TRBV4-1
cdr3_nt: TGCGCCAGCAGCCAAGATAAGGGGACAGGGCAGTACTTC
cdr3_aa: CASSQDKGTGQYF

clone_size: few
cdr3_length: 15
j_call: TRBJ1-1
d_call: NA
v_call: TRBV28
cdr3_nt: TGTGCCAGCAGTTATGGGATCCCGAGGGACACTGAAGCTTTCTTT
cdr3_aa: CASSYGIPRDTEAFF

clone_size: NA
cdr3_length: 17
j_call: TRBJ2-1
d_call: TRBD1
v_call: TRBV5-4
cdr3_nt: TGTGCCAGCAGCTTGGCGTTGGGACAGCAGGTCTACAATGAGCAGTTCTTC
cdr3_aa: CASSLALGQQVYNEQFF

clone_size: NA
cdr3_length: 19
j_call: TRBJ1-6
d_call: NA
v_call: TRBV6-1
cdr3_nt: TGTGCCAGCAGTGAAAAATCCCCTTTAGCACGGAGCTATAATTCACCCCTCCACTTT
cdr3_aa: CASSEKSPLARSYNSPLHF

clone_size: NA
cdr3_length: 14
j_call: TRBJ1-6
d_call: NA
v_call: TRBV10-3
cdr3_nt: TGTGCCATCAGTGAGAACGGAGACTATTCACCCCTCCACTTT
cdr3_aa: CAISENGDYSPLHF

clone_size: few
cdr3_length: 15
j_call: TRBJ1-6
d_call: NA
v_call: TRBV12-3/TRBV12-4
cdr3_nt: TGTGCCAGCAGTTTCAGGGTGGTTCGTGGGTCACCCCTCCACTTT
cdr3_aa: CASSFRVVRGSPLHF

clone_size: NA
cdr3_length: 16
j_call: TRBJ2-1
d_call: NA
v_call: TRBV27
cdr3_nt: TGTGCCAGCAGTTCGGTCATAGCCTGGGCCTACAATGAGCAGTTCTTC
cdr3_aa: CASSSVIAWAYNEQFF

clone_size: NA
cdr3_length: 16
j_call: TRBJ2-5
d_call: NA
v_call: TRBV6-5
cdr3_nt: TGTGCCAGCAGTTACTCGCGGGTAGCGGAGAAAGAGACCCAGTACTTC
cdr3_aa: CASSYSRVAEKETQYF

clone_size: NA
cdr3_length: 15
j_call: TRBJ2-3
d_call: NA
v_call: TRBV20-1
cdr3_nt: TGCAGTGCTATACCCCATGAAGGGAGTGCAGATACGCAGTATTTT
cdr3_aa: CSAIPHEGSADTQYF

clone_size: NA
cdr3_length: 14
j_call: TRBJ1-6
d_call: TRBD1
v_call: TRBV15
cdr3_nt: TGTGCCACCAGCCCCGGGACAGCGTATTCACCCCTCCACTTT
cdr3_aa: CATSPGTAYSPLHF

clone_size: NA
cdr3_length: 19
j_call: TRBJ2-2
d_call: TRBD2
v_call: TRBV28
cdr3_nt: TGTGCCAGCAGTCCACGGACTAGCGGATCAACCACTGTAGGAGGGGAGCTGTTTTTT
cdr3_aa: CASSPRTSGSTTVGGELFF

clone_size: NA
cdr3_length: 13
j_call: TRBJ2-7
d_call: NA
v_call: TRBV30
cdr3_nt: TGTGCCTGGAGTGGGGCTCACCCCTACGAGCAGTACTTC
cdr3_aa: CAWSGAHPYEQYF

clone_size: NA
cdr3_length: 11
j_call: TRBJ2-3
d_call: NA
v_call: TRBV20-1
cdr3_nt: TGCAGTGCTAGTAAGGGAGATACGCAGTATTTT
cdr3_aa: CSASKGDTQYF

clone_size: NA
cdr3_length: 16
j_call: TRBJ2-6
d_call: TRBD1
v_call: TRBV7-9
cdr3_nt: TGTGCCAGCGCCGGACAGGGATTTTCTGGGGCCAACGTCCTGACTTTC
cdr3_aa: CASAGQGFSGANVLTF

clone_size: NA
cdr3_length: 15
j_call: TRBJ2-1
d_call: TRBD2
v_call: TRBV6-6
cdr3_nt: TGTGCCAGCAGAAAACTAGCGGGGGGGCCTGAGGAGCAGTTCTTC
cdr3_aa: CASRKLAGGPEEQFF

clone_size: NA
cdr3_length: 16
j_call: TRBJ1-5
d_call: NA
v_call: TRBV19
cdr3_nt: TGTGCCAGTATGGGGGAGGGCGGGCTCGGAGGGAAGCCCCAGCATTTT
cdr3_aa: CASMGEGGLGGKPQHF

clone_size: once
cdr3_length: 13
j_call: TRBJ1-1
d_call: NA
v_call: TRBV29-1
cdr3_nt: TGCAGCGGGAGGGGGGGGCTGGTCACTGAAGCTTTCTTT
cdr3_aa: CSGRGGLVTEAFF

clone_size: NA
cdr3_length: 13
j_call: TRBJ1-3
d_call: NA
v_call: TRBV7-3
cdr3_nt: TGTGCCAGCAGCTCGGAGGAACAAAGGGCCATATATTTT
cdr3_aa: CASSSEEQRAIYF

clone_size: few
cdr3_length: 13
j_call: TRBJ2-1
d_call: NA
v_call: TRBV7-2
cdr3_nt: TGTGCCAGCAGCCCCCCTAGCCACAATGAGCAGTTCTTC
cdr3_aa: CASSPPSHNEQFF

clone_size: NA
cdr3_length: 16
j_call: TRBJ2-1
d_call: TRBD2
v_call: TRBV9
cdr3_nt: TGTGCCAGCAGCGTAGGGGGGGGGGACTCCTACAATGAGCAGTTCTTC
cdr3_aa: CASSVGGGDSYNEQFF

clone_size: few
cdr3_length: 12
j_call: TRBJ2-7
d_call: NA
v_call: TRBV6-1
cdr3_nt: TGTGCCAGCAGTGAATGGGGCTACGAGCAGTACTTC
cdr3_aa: CASSEWGYEQYF

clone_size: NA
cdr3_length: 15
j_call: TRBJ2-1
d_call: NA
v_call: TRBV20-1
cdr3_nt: TGCAGTGCTTACATTCTGACAGGTGTCTACAATGAGCAGTTCTTC
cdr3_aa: CSAYILTGVYNEQFF

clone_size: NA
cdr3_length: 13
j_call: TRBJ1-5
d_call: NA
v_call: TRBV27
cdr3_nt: TGTGCCAGCAGTTTCATGATGAATCAGCCCCAGCATTTT
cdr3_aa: CASSFMMNQPQHF

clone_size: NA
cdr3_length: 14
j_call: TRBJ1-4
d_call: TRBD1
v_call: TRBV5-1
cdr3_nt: TGCGCCAGCAGCATTACAGGGGTTGAAGAAAAACTGTTTTTT
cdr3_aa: CASSITGVEEKLFF

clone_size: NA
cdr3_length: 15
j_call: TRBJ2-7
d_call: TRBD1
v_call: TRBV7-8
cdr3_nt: TGTGCCAGCAGCTTCGGACCGGACAGGGTCTACGAGCAGTACTTC
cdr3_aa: CASSFGPDRVYEQYF

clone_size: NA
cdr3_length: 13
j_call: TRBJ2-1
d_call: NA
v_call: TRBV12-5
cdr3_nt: TGTGCTAGTGGCTCCCTGGGGGGCGGTGAGCAGTTCTTC
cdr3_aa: CASGSLGGGEQFF

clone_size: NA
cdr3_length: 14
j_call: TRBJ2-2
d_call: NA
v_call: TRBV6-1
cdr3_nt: TGTGCCAGCAGTGAAGCTGTCGGGCCCGGGGAGCTGTTTTTT
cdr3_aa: CASSEAVGPGELFF

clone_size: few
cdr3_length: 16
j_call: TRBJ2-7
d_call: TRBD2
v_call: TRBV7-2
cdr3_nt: TGTGCCAGCAGCTTAGCCGGACTAGCGGGAGTGGACGAGCAGTACTTC
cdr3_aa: CASSLAGLAGVDEQYF

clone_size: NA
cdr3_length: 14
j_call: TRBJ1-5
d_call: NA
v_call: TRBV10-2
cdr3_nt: TGCGCCAGCAGTCCCGCCGGTTGGAATCAGCCCCAGCATTTT
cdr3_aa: CASSPAGWNQPQHF

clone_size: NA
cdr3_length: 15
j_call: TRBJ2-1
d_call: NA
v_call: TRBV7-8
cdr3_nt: TGTGCCAGCAGCAACCCGGAGGGCCTTGGGAATGAGCAGTTCTTC
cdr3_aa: CASSNPEGLGNEQFF

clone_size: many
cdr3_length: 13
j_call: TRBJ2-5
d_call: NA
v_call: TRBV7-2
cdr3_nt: TGTGCCAGCAGACAAGCCTCCGGAGTGACCCAGTACTTC
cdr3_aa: CASRQASGVTQYF

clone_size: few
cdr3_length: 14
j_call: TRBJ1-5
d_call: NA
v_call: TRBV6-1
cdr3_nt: TGTGCCAGCAGTGAAAATAAAGGTCCCTTGCCCCAGCATTTT
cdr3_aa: CASSENKGPLPQHF

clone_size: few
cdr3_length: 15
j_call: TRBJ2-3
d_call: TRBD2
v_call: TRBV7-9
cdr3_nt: TGTGCCAGCAGCTTAGAGACTAGCGGGGTTGGGACGCAGTATTTT
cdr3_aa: CASSLETSGVGTQYF

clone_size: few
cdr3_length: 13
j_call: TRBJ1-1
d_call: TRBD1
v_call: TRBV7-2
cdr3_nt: TGTGCCAGCAGCTTCTTACACCAGGGGGCAAAGGAATTT
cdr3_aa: CASSFLHQGAKEF

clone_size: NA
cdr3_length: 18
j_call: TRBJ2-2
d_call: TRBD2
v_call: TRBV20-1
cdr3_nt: TGCAGTGCTAGAACCGGGACTAGCGGGATCTTGAAAACCGGGGAGCTGTTTTTT
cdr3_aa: CSARTGTSGILKTGELFF

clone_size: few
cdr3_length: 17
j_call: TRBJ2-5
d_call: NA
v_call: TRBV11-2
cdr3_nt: TGTGCCAGCAGCCTCCGGGGGCCGACTAGTCGGCAGGAGACCCAGTACTTC
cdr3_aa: CASSLRGPTSRQETQYF

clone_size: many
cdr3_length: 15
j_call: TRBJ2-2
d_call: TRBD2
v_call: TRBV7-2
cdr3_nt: TGTGCCAGCAGCCCCGTTAGCGGGAGGGCCGGGGAGCTGTTTTTT
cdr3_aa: CASSPVSGRAGELFF

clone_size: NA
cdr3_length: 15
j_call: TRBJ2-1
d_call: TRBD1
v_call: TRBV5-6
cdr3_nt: TGTGCCAGCAACCCGAGGACAGGGCGGTTAGGTGAGCAGTTCTTC
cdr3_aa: CASNPRTGRLGEQFF

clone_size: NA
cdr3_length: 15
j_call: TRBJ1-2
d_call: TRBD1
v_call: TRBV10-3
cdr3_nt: TGTGCCATCAGTGGGGCCCGGGACAGGGGATATGGCTACACCTTC
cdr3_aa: CAISGARDRGYGYTF

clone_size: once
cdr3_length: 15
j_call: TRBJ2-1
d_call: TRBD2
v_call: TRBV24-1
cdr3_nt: TGTGCCACCAGTGATCCCGGACTAGCGGACCATGAGCAGTTCTTC
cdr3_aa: CATSDPGLADHEQFF

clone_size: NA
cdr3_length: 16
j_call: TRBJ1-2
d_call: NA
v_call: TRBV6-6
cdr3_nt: TGTGCCAGCAGTGAGGTTCCTTCGGACAGAGACTATGGCTACACCTTC
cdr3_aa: CASSEVPSDRDYGYTF

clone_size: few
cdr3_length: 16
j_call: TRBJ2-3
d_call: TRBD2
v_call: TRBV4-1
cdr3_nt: TGCGCCAGCAGCCAAGGCCCAGCGGGAGTGCCAGATACGCAGTATTTT
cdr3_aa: CASSQGPAGVPDTQYF

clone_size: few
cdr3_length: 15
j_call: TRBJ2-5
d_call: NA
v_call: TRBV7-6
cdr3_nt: TGTGCCAGCAGCTTACCCCGATCCGGGATAGGGACCCAGTACTTC
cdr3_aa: CASSLPRSGIGTQYF

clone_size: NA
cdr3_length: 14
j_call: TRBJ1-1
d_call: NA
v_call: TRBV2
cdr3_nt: TGTGCCACCTCACGGGGGAATGAGAACACTGAAGCTTTCTTT
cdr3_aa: CATSRGNENTEAFF